This TCR beta chain was obtained from a study of radiation and T cells in renal cell carcinoma. Study-level findings and limits: No pretreatment tumor biopsies were available for baseline clonotypes.

V lost 1 base to trimming and J lost 5 bases; unmatched junction nucleotides: 4. Germline-derived CDR1 and CDR2 are SGHTA and FQGNSA. This CDR3 contains 17 residues. To note about this clone: The antigen is unknown.

The treatment here: 15 Gy SBRT to primary tumor, nephrectomy 4 weeks later. Nephrectomy followed 15 Gy stereotactic body radiation by 4 weeks. The repertoire was sequenced with immunoSEQ multiplex PCR; TCRdb's copy has only in-frame clones and lacks some. The table lists about 22,000 clones, more than 45% of them singletons. The sequences come from tumor tissue, collected from a patient whose treatment included radiotherapy and nephrectomy. The clonotype originates from a woman in her forties or fifties with renal cell carcinoma. The chain is built from TRBV7-2 and TRBJ2-5, with 16 bases matching TRBD2. The CDR3: CASSLVGTSGGAETQYF. The CDR3 coding sequence is TGTGCCAGCAGCTTAGTAGGGACTAGCGGGGGGGCTGAGACCCAGTACTTC.